This T cell receptor (beta chain) originates from a study of low-dose radiotherapy and immunotherapy resistance in tumors. For the study at large: Patients took 300 mg oral aspirin daily for four cycles from cycle 1 day 1.

This clonotype was counted many times. TRAV and TRBV primers primed cDNA for both TCRalpha and TCRbeta. A roughly 22-cycle PCR with a constant-region primer and V-primer adapter amplified TCRs. TCRdb re-derived calls from the reads in MiXCR, one entry per CDR3 protein. Among around 100,000 distinct CDR3 sequences, under 25% were seen once, and the ten largest hold more than 10%. The CDR3 is 16 amino acids. Germline lookup yields CDR1 MDHEN and CDR2 SYDVKM. Germline trimming cut 5 bases from V and 5 bases from J; bases unmatched to any gene: 8. Described time point: after trial treatment. Treatment denoted: LDRT plus nivolumab, ipilimumab, low-dose cyclophosphamide and aspirin (RACIN trial). Donors, who were enrolled in a single-arm phase I dose-escalation trial, received nivolumab, ipilimumab, aspirin, low-dose cyclophosphamide and low-dose radiotherapy. Each patient who was eligible had an advanced solid tumor with no tumor-infiltrating lymphocytes.

The chain employs TRBV28 and TRBJ1-6; TRBD1 matches 8 bases. The TCR originated in a female donor with ovarian cancer. The sequences come from PBMCs, collected after low-dose radiotherapy plus immunotherapy. The CDR3: CASSNRQGWNNSPLHF. CDR3 bases: TGTGCCAGCAGTAACCGACAGGGGTGGAATAATTCACCCCTCCACTTT.